This T cell receptor beta chain emerged from a study of cytomegalovirus exposure and HLA in healthy donors. Study-level findings and limits: Association of a missense DCLRE1C variant with TCR beta V- and J-gene trimming was reported in a later analysis. Sequencing artifact likely explains a cluster of highly shared sequence variants. Analyses of presence and absence presupposed an approximately uniform sequencing depth across donors. In a later analysis, CMV-associated beta chains were mostly HLA-associated, it appeared.

PCR used 60 Vbeta primers and 13 Jbeta primers. Sequencing used immunoSEQ multiplex PCR; TCRdb keeps in-frame clones, though not all of them. The sample shows 75,000 to 100,000 clones, about 82% of them seen only once. For this clone: Its antigen remains unidentified.

With 3 bases clipped from V and 3 bases from J, the junction kept 13 bases outside the gene matches. The CDR3 totals 19 residues. Germline CDR1 and CDR2: MNHEY and SMNVEV (reference sequence). The V call is TRBV27, the J call TRBJ2-1; 11 positions match TRBD2. This TCR was sampled from a man aged 30-40 years in good health and CMV-seronegative. Material for sequencing was PBMCs. The DNA of the CDR3 is TGTGCCAGCAGTTTCCTCACTAGCGGGAGCTTACAAGTCTACAATGAGCAGTTCTTC. Protein: CASSFLTSGSLQVYNEQFF.